This TCR beta chain was recovered during a study of PD-1 blockade in mismatch repair-deficient tumors (dated by TCRdb to 2016 to 2017). Regarding the research as a whole: Between late 2013 and late 2016, the trial enrolled some 86 consecutive patients with 11 to 12 mismatch repair-deficient cancer types, every one of whom had been previously treated and was progressing. Tumor-associated T cell clones were tracked in the peripheral blood of patients responding to PD-1 blockade by deep sequencing of TCR CDR3 regions.

Including cysteine and phenylalanine, the CDR3 has 15 amino acids. Only the CDR3 part of the read is kept: 45 bases, read in frame from the first base. CDR1 and CDR2 (SGHDT, YYEEEE) derive from the germline V gene. V gives up 1 base and J gives up 8 bases, and the segment between their germline ends measures 18 bases. The paper's findings and limits, for the study overall: Tumor-resident clones, often undetectable in blood before treatment, expanded rapidly after pembrolizumab and then contracted, generally before radiologic responses.

Based on its abundance in the sample, this clone is medium-sized (0.01 to 0.1%). Its antigen is still unknown. No base qualities exist here, and no much larger clone lies one base off it. For each enrolled patient, mismatch repair deficiency was established using either polymerase chain reaction or immunohistochemistry. Three patients who responded to pembrolizumab therapy underwent TCR sequencing. Pembrolizumab PD-1 blockade was prospectively tested in advanced mismatch repair-deficient cancers, regardless of tissue of origin, in the phase II trial. Peripheral blood T cell samples were gathered serially, both before PD-1 blockade started and at multiple time points afterward. Blood sampling time points were reported as weeks after the first dose of pembrolizumab. The library was obtained by the immunoSEQ multiplex PCR assay. As stored in TCRdb, this immuneACCESS dataset retains in-frame rearrangements with V and J assigned. A fraction of the clones does not appear; measured against another copy, unresolved V genes explain less than half of the discrepancy, and the remainder lacks a known reason. Counted in this sample were about 79,000 clones; 70% to 90% of them appeared once. The top ten clones comprise approximately 5.1% of the sample.

The receptor was derived from an adult with mismatch repair-deficient cancer. The sequence links TRBV5-6 to TRBJ1-2, with no reliable assignment of the D segment. This specimen consisted of peripheral blood, obtained 44 weeks after starting pembrolizumab. DNA sequence: TGTGCCAGCAGCTTGTCGGCCGTTCGCCGCCACGGCTACACCTTC. Translation gives CASSLSAVRRHGYTF.